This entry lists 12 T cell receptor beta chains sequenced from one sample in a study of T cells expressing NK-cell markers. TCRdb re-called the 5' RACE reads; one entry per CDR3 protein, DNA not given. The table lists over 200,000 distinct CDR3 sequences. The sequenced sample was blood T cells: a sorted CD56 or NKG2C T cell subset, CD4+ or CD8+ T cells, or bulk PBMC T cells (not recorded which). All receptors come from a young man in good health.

CDR3 sequence reads: CASSLSVGSTGGYHNEQFF. The rearrangement joins TRBV5-1 to TRBJ2-1; without DNA, the TCRdb call of TRBD2 cannot be checked. Germline-derived CDR1 and CDR2 are SGHRS and YFSETQ. CDR3 length: 19 amino acids.

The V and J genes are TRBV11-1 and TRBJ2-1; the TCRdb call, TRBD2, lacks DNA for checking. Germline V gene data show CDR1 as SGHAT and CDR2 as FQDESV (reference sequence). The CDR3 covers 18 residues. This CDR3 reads CASSLGSGLAGGNNEQFF.

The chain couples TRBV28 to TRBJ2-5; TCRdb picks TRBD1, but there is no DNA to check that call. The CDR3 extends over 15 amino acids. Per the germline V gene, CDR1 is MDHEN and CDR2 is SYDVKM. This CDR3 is CASSDLGRGQETQYF. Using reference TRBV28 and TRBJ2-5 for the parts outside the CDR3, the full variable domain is DVKVTQSSRYLVKRTGEKVFLECVQDMDHENMFWYRQDPGLGLRLIYFSYDVKMKEKGDIPEGYSVSREKKERFSLILESASTNQTSMYLCASSDLGRGQETQYFGPGTRLLVL.

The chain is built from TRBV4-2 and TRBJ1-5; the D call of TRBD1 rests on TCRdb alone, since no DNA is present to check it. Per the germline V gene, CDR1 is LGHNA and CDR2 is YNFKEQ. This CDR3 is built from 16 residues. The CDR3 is CASSQEPRGSGQPQHF.

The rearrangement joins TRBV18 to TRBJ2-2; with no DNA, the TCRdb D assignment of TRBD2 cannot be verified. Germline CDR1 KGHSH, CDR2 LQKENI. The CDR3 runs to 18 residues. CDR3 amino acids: CASSPLLAGLANTGELFF.

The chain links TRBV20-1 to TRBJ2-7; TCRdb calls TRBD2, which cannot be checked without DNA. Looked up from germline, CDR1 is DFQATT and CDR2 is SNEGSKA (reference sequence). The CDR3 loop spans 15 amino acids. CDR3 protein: CSARGGRNFDRDPYF.

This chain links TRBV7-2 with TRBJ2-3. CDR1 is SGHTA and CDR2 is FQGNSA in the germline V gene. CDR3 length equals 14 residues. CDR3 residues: CASSRTASTDTQYF.

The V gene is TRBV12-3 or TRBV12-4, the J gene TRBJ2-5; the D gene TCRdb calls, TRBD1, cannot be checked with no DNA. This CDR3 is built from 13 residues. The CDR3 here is CASSQTDQETQYF.

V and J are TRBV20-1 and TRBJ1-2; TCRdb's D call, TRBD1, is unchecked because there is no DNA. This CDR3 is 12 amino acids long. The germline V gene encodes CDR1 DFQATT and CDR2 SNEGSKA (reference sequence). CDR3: CSAPGLGYGYTF.

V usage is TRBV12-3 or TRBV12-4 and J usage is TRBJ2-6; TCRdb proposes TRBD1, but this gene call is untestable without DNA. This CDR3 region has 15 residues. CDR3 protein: CASSHGGVKANVLTF.

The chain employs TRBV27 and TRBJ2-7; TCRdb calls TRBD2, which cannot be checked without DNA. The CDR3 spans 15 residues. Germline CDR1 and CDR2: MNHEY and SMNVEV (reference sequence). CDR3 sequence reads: CASSSLRRGSYEQYF.

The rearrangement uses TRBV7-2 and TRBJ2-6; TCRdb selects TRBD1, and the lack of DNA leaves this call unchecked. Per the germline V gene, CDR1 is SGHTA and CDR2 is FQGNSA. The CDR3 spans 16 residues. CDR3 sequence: CASSSPRTAGANVLTF.